Below, 15 T cell receptor beta chains from the same sample are listed, as sequenced in a study of blood T cell repertoires in COVID-19. Assay: immunoSEQ multiplex PCR; the TCRdb copy retains only in-frame clones and omits some. This sample yields about 270,000 clones, of which about 88% are seen a single time; around 3% belongs to the top ten. Source material: PBMCs or T cells enriched from blood (not recorded which). Receptor source: a woman aged 50 to 60 who had recovered from COVID-19.

The chain links TRBV14 to TRBJ2-3, with 7 bases identical to TRBD2. Per germline, CDR1 SGHDN and CDR2 FVKESK. This CDR3 has 20 amino acids. The J segment lost 2 bases and the V segment lost 1 base, leaving 18 bases of the junction unmatched. The CDR3 protein is CASSQGSSGKPTSITDTQYF. CDR3 DNA: TGTGCCAGCAGCCAAGGGTCTAGCGGAAAACCGACCTCGATCACAGATACGCAGTATTTT.

CDR3 sequence: CASSTRQAPSDTQYF. The CDR3 bases are TGTGCCAGTAGTACCCGACAAGCCCCCTCCGATACGCAGTATTTT. This chain joins TRBV19 and TRBJ2-3; D is undetermined. Germline loops: CDR1 LNHDA, CDR2 SQIVND (reference sequence). V was clipped by 4 bases and J by 6 bases, with 17 bases between them. The CDR3 consists of 15 residues.

The chain recombines TRBV19 with TRBJ1-2; 7 positions match TRBD1. V lost 7 bases and J lost 0; bases outside the gene matches: 5. The germline V gene encodes CDR1 LNHDA and CDR2 SQIVND (reference sequence). The CDR3 is 14 amino acids. CDR3 sequence reads: CASTKGQTNYGYTF. The DNA for the CDR3 is TGTGCCAGTACTAAGGGACAGACTAACTATGGCTACACCTTC.

The gene calls are TRBV28 and TRBJ2-4, with D perhaps matching TRBD2 (6 bases). Trimming left V 8 bases short and J 4 bases short, with 15 bases between. The CDR3 length is 14 residues. The germline CDR1 and CDR2 sequences are MDHEN and SYDVKM. The CDR3 loop reads CASLTGSAKNIQYF. The CDR3, as DNA: TGTGCCAGCCTCACCGGGAGCGCAAAAAACATTCAGTACTTC.

The J gene is TRBJ2-3, the V gene TRBV5-1; 13 bases fit TRBD2. This CDR3 comprises 18 residues. CDR1 is SGHRS and CDR2 is YFSETQ in the germline V gene. J lost 3 bases, V lost 4 bases, and 11 bases had no gene match. CDR3 amino acids: CASSTQGLAGSWTDTQYF. CDR3 DNA sequence: TGCGCCAGCAGCACTCAGGGACTAGCGGGATCATGGACAGATACGCAGTATTTT.

The J gene is TRBJ2-7, the V gene TRBV7-2; TRBD2 matches 10 bases. V trimming: 7 bases; J trimming: 7 bases; junction bases outside the gene matches: 22. Germline CDR1 is SGHTA and CDR2 is FQGNSA. CDR3 length: 18 residues. For the CDR3, the DNA is TGTGCCAGCACCTCGCTAGTGATAGCGGGAGGACCGGCGGGGGAGCAGTACTTC. Its translation: CASTSLVIAGGPAGEQYF.

The chain links TRBV10-1 to TRBJ2-1, with 7 bases identical to TRBD2. Unmatched junction bases numbered 10, after V lost 0 bases and J lost 11 bases. Germline CDR1 WNHNN, CDR2 SYGVQD (reference sequence). The CDR3 is 15 residues long. In nucleotides, the CDR3 is TGCGCCAGCAGTGAGTCCACTAGCGCCGTTGCCAAGCAGTTCTTC. Protein product: CASSESTSAVAKQFF.

This clone was counted a single time. J is TRBJ1-5 and V is TRBV28, with 10 bases matching TRBD1. J lost 6 bases, V lost 5 bases, and 4 bases had no gene match. Germline V CDR1 and CDR2: MDHEN, SYDVKM. The CDR3 runs 14 residues. As DNA, the CDR3 is TGTGCCAGCAGTGGACAGGGGGAAGGTCAGCCCCAGCATTTT. This encodes CASSGQGEGQPQHF.

The J gene is TRBJ1-2, the V gene TRBV30; 8 bases fit TRBD1. Germline values: CDR1 GTSNPN, CDR2 SVGIG (reference sequence). This CDR3 contains 13 residues. With 7 bases clipped from V and 6 bases from J, the junction kept 10 bases outside the gene matches. CDR3 amino acids: CALSGQETHGYTF. The DNA of the CDR3 is TGTGCCTTGTCGGGACAGGAGACCCATGGCTACACCTTC. The whole variable domain, filled in from reference TRBV30 and TRBJ1-2, reads SQTIHQWPATLVQPVGSPLSLECTVEGTSNPNLYWYRQAAGRGLQLLFYSVGIGQISSEVPQNLSASRPQDRQFILSSKKLLLSDSGFYLCALSGQETHGYTFGSGTRLTVV.

The J gene is TRBJ2-7, the V gene TRBV2; D unclear. The CDR3 consists of 14 residues. Germline-derived CDR1 and CDR2 are SNHLY and FYNNEI. The V end lost 6 bases, the J end lost 0 bases, and 12 bases lay between the germline ends. The CDR3 region is CASRWATDSYEQYF. The CDR3 DNA reads TGTGCCAGCAGGTGGGCTACCGACTCCTACGAGCAGTACTTC.

J is TRBJ1-1 and V is TRBV6-5; 8 nucleotides line up with TRBD1. Per the germline V gene, CDR1 is MNHEY and CDR2 is SVGAGI. Losses at the gene ends were 10 bases for V and 5 bases for J; bases not matched to a gene: 9. The CDR3 extends over 13 amino acids. The CDR3 DNA reads TGTGCCACCAGGGGCAGGGGGCTTACTGAAGCTTTCTTT. Translated: CATRGRGLTEAFF.

CDR3 residues: CASSSTGSNTEAFF. The CDR3 region has the DNA TGTGCCAGCAGTTCGACAGGCTCGAACACTGAAGCTTTCTTT. The V call is TRBV6-5, the J call TRBJ1-1, with TRBD1 as a possible D gene (6 bases). The CDR3 is 14 residues long. With 4 bases removed from V and 1 base from J, the gap between germline ends came to 10 bases. Germline-derived CDR1 and CDR2 are MNHEY and SVGAGI.

This chain connects TRBV6-4 to TRBJ2-1; D perhaps matches TRBD2 (5 bases). Germline CDR1 MRHNA, CDR2 SNTAGT. The CDR3 is made up of 15 amino acids. V was clipped by 0 bases and J by 0 bases, with 6 bases between them. CDR3 sequence: CASSDSSGSYNEQFF. Written as DNA, the CDR3 is TGTGCCAGCAGTGACTCGAGCGGCTCCTACAATGAGCAGTTCTTC.

This clone appeared a single time. The chain combines TRBV7-8 with TRBJ1-1, with D uncertain. V was clipped by 0 bases and J by 1 base, with 9 bases between them. The V gene's germline CDR1 is SGHVS and CDR2 FQNEAQ. CDR3 length: 15 amino acids. This chain's CDR3 is CASSLANFGNTEAFF. CDR3 nucleotides: TGTGCCAGCAGCTTAGCGAACTTTGGGAACACTGAAGCTTTCTTT.

Regarding this clone: A read error may produce the germline difference seen at one junction end. The J gene is TRBJ1-2, the V gene TRBV2; 8 bases map to TRBD1. Germline CDR1 SNHLY, CDR2 FYNNEI. The CDR3 contains 12 residues. CDR3 DNA sequence: TGTGCCAGCAGTGCGACATCGGACAGGGAATTCTTC. Its protein is CASSATSDREFF.